The 8 T cell receptor beta chains in this list originate from one sample, sequenced in a study of blood T cell repertoires in COVID-19. Produced via immunoSEQ multiplex PCR; TCRdb's table is partial and in-frame only. This sample carries 4,500 to 6,000 clones, about 76% of them seen once, and the ten largest clones take roughly a third. Sequenced material: peripheral blood. The source is a human donor in a cohort sampled during active COVID-19.

The chain combines TRBV6-5 with TRBJ1-4; D is unresolved. Germline values: CDR1 MNHEY, CDR2 SVGAGI. V was pared by 7 bases and J by 0 bases, with 9 bases between. The CDR3 consists of 14 residues. CDR3 sequence (DNA): TGTGCCAGCAAACGCAGAACAACTAATGAAAAACTGTTTTTT. It specifies CASKRRTTNEKLFF.

This chain joins TRBV6-4 and TRBJ2-3; TRBD1 is a possible D gene (5 bases). The CDR3 loop spans 13 amino acids. The V and J ends lost 7 bases and 5 bases respectively, with 13 bases between them. The germline V gene has CDR1 MRHNA and CDR2 SNTAGT. The CDR3 spells CASTRTQGDTQYF. CDR3 bases: TGTGCCAGCACAAGGACCCAGGGAGATACGCAGTATTTT.

This clone counts as medium-sized. No DNA is shown, since the ends of the CDR3 on it are uncertain; the CDR3 is the one TCRdb lists. CDR3 in amino acids: CASSKGRWRWGTGNEQYF. The gene calls are TRBV21-1 and TRBJ2-7; TRBD1 reflects the table's D call only, with no check against the DNA. TRBV21-1 is listed as a pseudogene. Termini included, the CDR3 measures 18 amino acids.

This sequence joins TRBV6-5 and TRBJ1-1; D gene ambiguous. With 4 bases removed from V and 0 bases from J, the gap between germline ends came to 9 bases. This CDR3 comprises 14 residues. The germline CDR1 and CDR2 sequences are MNHEY and SVGAGI. This CDR3 reads CASSSLSLNTEAFF. DNA of the CDR3: TGTGCCAGCAGTTCCCTTTCCCTGAACACTGAAGCTTTCTTT.

This chain uses TRBV7-9 with TRBJ1-2; TRBD1 matches at 8 bases. Trimming cost V 5 bases and J 7 bases; bases outside gene matches: 3. Germline CDR1 reads SEHNR; CDR2 reads FQNEAQ (reference sequence). The CDR3 has 12 amino acids. The CDR3: CASSTDRAGYTF. The CDR3 DNA reads as TGTGCCAGCAGCACGGACAGGGCTGGCTACACCTTC. Combining the CDR3 with reference TRBV7-9 and TRBJ1-2 gives the whole variable domain DTGVSQNPRHKITKRGQNVTFRCDPISEHNRLYWYRQTLGQGPEFLTYFQNEAQLEKSRLLSDRFSAERPKGSFSTLEIQRTEQGDSAMYLCASSTDRAGYTFGSGTRLTVV.

This clone appeared a few times. The CDR3 DNA follows: TGTGCCAGCGATGGACAGAAGTTTCTTGTGGCTGAAGCTTTCTTT. Translating gives CASDGQKFLVAEAFF. The gene calls are TRBV2 and TRBJ1-1; a weak D match, TRBD1 (6 bases). CDR3 length equals 15 residues. V lost 8 bases and J 6 bases, leaving 22 bases between the germline ends. Per the germline V gene, CDR1 is SNHLY and CDR2 is FYNNEI.

For this clone: At one end, the junction sequence differs from germline, possibly due to a read error. The J gene is TRBJ2-5, the V gene TRBV2, with TRBD2 matching over 14 bases. The CDR3 runs 13 residues. Looked up from germline, CDR1 is SNHLY and CDR2 is FYNNEI. CDR3 coding DNA: TGTGCCCGCAGGACTAGCGGGGGGGAGACCCAGTACTTC. Its translation: CARRTSGGETQYF.

The chain combines TRBV6-5 with TRBJ2-7; 10 positions match TRBD2. This CDR3 has 16 residues. Germline trimming cut 4 bases from V and 3 bases from J; bases unmatched to any gene: 9. Germline values: CDR1 MNHEY, CDR2 SVGAGI. CDR3 region: CASSSPRASGGYEQYF. Here the CDR3 DNA reads TGTGCCAGCAGTTCCCCCCGGGCTAGCGGGGGCTACGAGCAGTACTTC.